This T cell receptor (beta chain) was sequenced in a study of Tregs in tolerant kidney transplant recipients. Whole-study results and caveats: Biological reproducibility was not directly addressed in this study.

For this clone: Its antigen is still unknown. Sequencing ends 3 residues short of the CDR3 end; the germline J gene provides the rest.

Sequencing used immunoSEQ multiplex PCR; TCRdb keeps in-frame clones, though not all of them. The sample spans 31,000 or so clones; the ten largest clones claim approximately 15%. Germline V gives CDR1 MNHEY, CDR2 SVGEGT. The CDR3 has 16 amino acids. The ends were cut back, 6 bases at V and 5 bases at J, with 22 bases in the middle. V gene TRBV6-2 or TRBV6-3 combines with J gene TRBJ2-5, with D perhaps matching TRBD1 or TRBD2 (7 bases each). This TCR derives from a human donor who received a combined kidney and bone marrow transplant. The sample was CD8+ T cells from blood, taken before the transplant. CDR3 region: CASSPLGGGLAETQYF. The sequenced part of the CDR3 DNA is TGTGCCAGCAGCCCCCTGGGAGGGGGCTTAGCGGAGACC.